These 28 T cell receptor beta chains share one sample of origin, sequenced in a study of blood T cells in healthy people across ages (dated by TCRdb to the mid-2010s). Library method: 5' RACE. This sample was sequenced with an Illumina HiSeq 2500. The second PCR ran for about 6 to 12 cycles and used a J-beta primer mix along with a sample-barcoded 5' primer. The public reads were reprocessed in TCRdb via fastp at Q25 and MiXCR, keeping in-frame beta chains. Each CDR3 protein appears once, grouped with its most common genes and DNA. The sample includes roughly 680,000 distinct CDR3 sequences, with around 52% observed a single time. The ten largest clones take up roughly 13% of the sample. The sample was blood. These receptors were obtained from a woman older than 75 in good health.

V usage is TRBV20-1 and J usage is TRBJ1-5, with D perhaps matching TRBD1 (5 bases). The germline V gene encodes CDR1 DFQATT and CDR2 SNEGSKA (reference sequence). This CDR3 is built from 16 residues. Trimming stripped 3 bases from V and 2 bases from J, with 17 bases between. The CDR3, as DNA: TGCAGTGCTAGCCCTGGGGGGGTACGGGGCAATCAGCCCCAGCATTTT. Encoded protein: CSASPGGVRGNQPQHF.

The CDR3 DNA is TGCAGTGGAGTGGGACGGACCAACTCTGGGGCCAACGTCCTGACTTTC. Translation gives CSGVGRTNSGANVLTF. The chain combines TRBV20-1 with TRBJ2-6; D possibly matches TRBD1 or TRBD2 (5 bases each). Germline V gene sequence: CDR1 DFQATT, CDR2 SNEGSKA (reference sequence). V gave up 7 bases and J gave up 0 bases, with 16 bases separating them. The CDR3 extends over 16 amino acids.

This clonotype occurred many times. Possible read error: a much larger clone is one base away. This chain links TRBV7-2 with TRBJ2-5, with no clear D. CDR3 length equals 15 residues. Deletions cut 4 bases from V and 1 base from J, with 13 bases between. Germline V gene lookup returns CDR1 SGHTA and CDR2 FQGNSA. CDR3 in DNA: TGTGCCAGCAGCTATTCACGAGGCCCCCAAGAGACCCAGTACTTC. Its translation: CASSYSRGPQETQYF.

This clonotype was observed at least ten times. The CDR3 nucleotides read TGCGCCAGCAGCAGTACTAGCGAACAAGAGACCCAGTACTTC. Translating gives CASSSTSEQETQYF. The chain employs TRBV4-1 and TRBJ2-5; TRBD2 matches 7 bases. Per the germline V gene, CDR1 is MGHRA and CDR2 is YSYEKL. This CDR3 region has 14 residues. V was clipped by 5 bases and J by 2 bases; unmatched bases: 5.

The chain recombines TRBV12-3 or TRBV12-4 with TRBJ1-4; TRBD1 agrees at 7 bases. V trimming: 6 bases; J trimming: 1 base; junction bases outside the gene matches: 2. This CDR3 spans 14 amino acids. CDR3 coding DNA: TGTGCCAGCAGCAACAGGGGAACTAATGAAAAACTGTTTTTT. It translates to CASSNRGTNEKLFF.

This clonotype came up a few times. The chain is built from TRBV29-1 and TRBJ1-1; no clear D gene. Per the germline V gene, CDR1 is SQVTM and CDR2 is ANQGSEA. CDR3 length: 13 amino acids. Trimming removed 4 bases from V and 2 bases from J, with 11 bases in between. The CDR3 region has the DNA TGCAGCGTTGTCCATCGGGCTAACACTGAAGCTTTCTTT. This translates into CSVVHRANTEAFF.

The rearrangement links TRBV6-2 or TRBV6-3 to TRBJ2-4; tentatively, D is TRBD1 (5 bases). V was cut by 7 bases and J by 11 bases, with 12 bases left in between. Germline V gene sequence: CDR1 MNHEY, CDR2 SVGEGT. This CDR3 region has 11 residues. The CDR3 loop reads CASTDSWVQYF. The CDR3 nucleotides are TGTGCCAGCACCGACAGTTGGGTTCAGTACTTC.

Ten or more counts support this clonotype. The V call is TRBV7-3, the J call TRBJ2-3; 11 bases map to TRBD1. The CDR3 length is 15 residues. Trimming took 4 bases from V and 7 from J; bases not matched to a gene: 7. Germline V gene sequence: CDR1 SGHTA, CDR2 FQGTGA. CDR3 residues: CASSSPGQGANTQYF. The CDR3 DNA sequence: TGTGCCAGCAGCTCCCCAGGACAGGGGGCCAATACGCAGTATTTT. Variable domain in full (rest from reference TRBV7-3 and TRBJ2-3): GAGVSQTPSNKVTEKGKYVELRCDPISGHTALYWYRQSLGQGPEFLIYFQGTGAADDSGLPNDRFFAVRPEGSVSTLKIQRTERGDSAVYLCASSSPGQGANTQYFGPGTRLTVL.

This clonotype was counted between two and nine times. The chain is built from TRBV20-1 and TRBJ1-2, with D possibly TRBD1 on 6 matching bases. The V end was cut by 5 bases, the J end by 2 bases, with 9 bases between. This CDR3 region has 12 residues. Looked up from germline, CDR1 is DFQATT and CDR2 is SNEGSKA (reference sequence). CDR3 in amino acids: CSAPTGNYGYTF. Written as DNA, the CDR3 is TGCAGTGCTCCGACAGGAAACTATGGCTACACCTTC.

This chain joins TRBV4-1 and TRBJ2-3; TRBD2 might be the D (5 bases). Trimming cost V 7 bases and J 2 bases, with 22 bases left between them. The CDR3 consists of 17 residues. Germline V gene sequence: CDR1 MGHRA, CDR2 YSYEKL. The chain's CDR3 is CASKSPTAGDLTDTQYF. In nucleotides, the CDR3 is TGCGCCAGCAAGAGCCCCACCGCCGGGGATCTCACAGATACGCAGTATTTT.

This clonotype was seen just once. This chain joins TRBV7-2 and TRBJ2-1; D gene unclear. The V and J ends lost 6 bases and 2 bases respectively, with 11 bases between them. CDR3 length: 14 amino acids. Germline assignment: CDR1 SGHTA and CDR2 FQGNSA. DNA for the CDR3: TGTGCCAGCAGTGGGATACCGACCTACAATGAGCAGTTCTTC. The encoded protein is CASSGIPTYNEQFF.

This clonotype has only one observation. The chain uses TRBV12-3 or TRBV12-4 and TRBJ2-3, with 8 bases that match TRBD2. Losses at the gene ends were 6 bases for V and 4 bases for J; bases not matched to a gene: 9. This CDR3 is 15 amino acids long. The CDR3: CASRMIAGNSDTQYF. The CDR3 coding sequence is TGTGCCAGCAGGATGATAGCGGGAAACTCAGATACGCAGTATTTT.

This clonotype was seen at least ten times. The rearrangement joins TRBV27 to TRBJ2-5; 12 nucleotides line up with TRBD2. Germline CDR1 and CDR2: MNHEY and SMNVEV (reference sequence). This CDR3 is 15 amino acids long. The V and J ends lost 7 bases and 4 bases, in that order; junction bases with no gene match: 7. CDR3 protein: CASTHTGLAGETQYF. CDR3 coding DNA: TGTGCCAGCACCCATACGGGACTAGCGGGAGAGACCCAGTACTTC.

This clonotype has only a few counts. The chain couples TRBV27 to TRBJ1-5; 8 nucleotides agree with TRBD1. The CDR3 totals 17 residues. V shed 6 bases and J 2 bases; nucleotides not matched to a gene: 12. The germline gives CDR1 MNHEY, CDR2 SMNVEV (reference sequence). Written as DNA, the CDR3 is TGTGCCAGCAGCCTTCTGGGCGCGACAGGGGGCAATCAGCCCCAGCATTTT. This translates into CASSLLGATGGNQPQHF.

This clonotype has a handful of counts. The genes are TRBV12-5 and TRBJ1-2; tentatively, D is TRBD1 (6 bases). The V gene lost 3 bases and the J gene lost 5 bases, with 10 bases spanning the gap. CDR3 size: 13 residues. The V gene's germline CDR1 is LGHNT and CDR2 FRNRAP. The CDR3 region is CASGLQGWYGYTF. The CDR3 DNA reads as TGTGCTAGTGGTTTACAGGGTTGGTATGGCTACACCTTC.

The genes are TRBV20-1 and TRBJ1-6; TRBD1 aligns across 8 bases. Germline CDR1 and CDR2: DFQATT and SNEGSKA (reference sequence). Trimming cost V 5 bases and J 4 bases; bases outside gene matches: 7. The CDR3 consists of 15 residues. The CDR3 DNA sequence: TGCAGTGCTCCCGGGACAGGCGGGTATAATTCACCCCTCCACTTT. This gives the protein CSAPGTGGYNSPLHF.

About this clonotype itself: Germline is not matched at one junction end, which may reflect a read error. The chain recombines TRBV12-3 or TRBV12-4 with TRBJ2-3; 9 bases are a match to TRBD2. CDR3 length: 15 residues. This CDR3 is CASSLDRAGGDAQYF. The CDR3 DNA reads TGTGCCAGCAGTTTGGACCGAGCGGGGGGAGATGCGCAGTATTTT.

This sequence joins TRBV7-2 and TRBJ2-2, with a tentative D call TRBD1 (6 bases). The CDR3 has 15 residues. Per the germline V gene, CDR1 is SGHTA and CDR2 is FQGNSA. V lost 2 bases to trimming and J lost 6 bases, with 13 bases between them. The CDR3 nucleotides read TGTGCCAGCAGCTTATTTGGACAGAGCGCCGGGGAGCTGTTTTTT. Encoded protein: CASSLFGQSAGELFF.

Ten or more counts support this clonotype. CDR3 in DNA: TGCAGCGTTGGAGGACTCGGAAAACTGTTTTTT. This translates into CSVGGLGKLFF. This rearrangement joins TRBV29-1 to TRBJ1-4; D unresolved. V lost 4 bases and J 10 bases, leaving 10 bases between the germline ends. The CDR3 is made up of 11 amino acids. The germline gives CDR1 SQVTM, CDR2 ANQGSEA.

This chain uses TRBV4-1 with TRBJ2-5; tentatively, D is TRBD1 (6 bases). The end of the DNA aligns better with TRBJ2-4, so the J call may be wrong. Germline CDR1 and CDR2: MGHRA and YSYEKL. This CDR3 region has 15 residues. The CDR3 here is CASSLVQGWGNIQYF. For the CDR3, the DNA is TGCGCCAGCAGCCTCGTACAGGGTTGGGGAAACATTCAGTACTTC.

V and J are TRBV18 and TRBJ2-5, with TRBD1 matching over 7 bases. CDR3 length: 16 amino acids. The V gene end was trimmed by 4 bases and the J gene end by 8 bases; junction bases not matched to a gene: 16. Germline CDR1 is KGHSH and CDR2 is LQKENI. This chain's CDR3 is CASSQSTGTPIGTQYF. For the CDR3, the DNA is TGTGCCAGCTCACAGTCGACAGGGACCCCGATTGGTACCCAGTACTTC.

In DNA, the CDR3 is TGTGCCAGCAGTGGGATCCTGGGGGAGGGATCCTACAATGAGCAGTTCTTC. Protein sequence: CASSGILGEGSYNEQFF. The chain has TRBV25-1 and TRBJ2-1; 7 bases fit TRBD2. The CDR3 is made up of 17 amino acids. The ends lost 4 bases at V and 1 base at J; junction bases unmatched: 10. Germline values: CDR1 MGHDK, CDR2 SYGVNS.

This clonotype came up a few times. This rearrangement joins TRBV5-1 to TRBJ2-3; D is ambiguous. Germline lookup yields CDR1 SGHRS and CDR2 YFSETQ. V dropped 0 bases and J dropped 4 bases, with 15 bases sitting between them. CDR3 length: 16 amino acids. The CDR3 protein is CASSLGSAGTADTQYF. The CDR3 nucleotides are TGCGCCAGCAGCTTGGGGAGTGCTGGTACAGCAGATACGCAGTATTTT.

This clonotype was seen repeatedly, ten times or more. This chain connects TRBV20-1 to TRBJ2-3; TRBD2 matches 7 bases. The length of the CDR3 is 12 residues. Per the germline V gene, CDR1 is DFQATT and CDR2 is SNEGSKA (reference sequence). J lost 5 bases, V lost 5 bases, and 4 bases had no gene match. Here the CDR3 DNA reads TGCAGTGCTGTTTCGGGGGGAGATACGCAGTATTTT. Translation gives CSAVSGGDTQYF.

This chain joins TRBV7-2 and TRBJ2-1, with 8 bases fitting TRBD1. V lost 7 bases, J lost 4 bases, and 9 bases stayed unmatched. This CDR3 contains 15 residues. In germline, CDR1 is SGHTA, CDR2 FQGNSA. CDR3 coding DNA: TGTGCCAGCATGCCCGGACAGGGCGTATACAATGAGCAGTTCTTC. Translated: CASMPGQGVYNEQFF.

The chain couples TRBV10-3 to TRBJ2-1; 13 nucleotides agree with TRBD2. The germline V gene encodes CDR1 ENHRY and CDR2 SYGVKD. The CDR3 sequence is 16 residues long. The junction had 5 bases not matched to a gene; V was cut back by 0 bases and J by 9 bases. The CDR3 region has the DNA TGTGCCATCAGTGAGTCCACTAGCGGGAGGGCCGGTGAGCAGTTCTTC. Its translation is CAISESTSGRAGEQFF.

This clonotype was seen repeatedly, ten times or more. This chain links TRBV12-5 with TRBJ2-7; either TRBD1 or TRBD2 may supply D (5 bases each). The V and J ends lost 2 bases and 10 bases respectively, with 9 bases between them. Germline V lookup: CDR1 LGHNT, CDR2 FRNRAP. This CDR3 is 11 amino acids long. The CDR3 sequence is CASGLNGAQYF. The CDR3 DNA sequence: TGTGCTAGTGGTTTGAACGGGGCCCAGTACTTC. The whole variable domain, filled in from reference TRBV12-5 and TRBJ2-7, reads DARVTQTPRHKVTEMGQEVTMRCQPILGHNTVFWYRQTMMQGLELLAYFRNRAPLDDSGMPKDRFSAEMPDATLATLKIQPSEPRDSAVYFCASGLNGAQYFGPGTRLTVT.

The gene calls are TRBV2 and TRBJ2-1, with 7 bases matching TRBD1. CDR3 length: 14 residues. Germline CDR1 reads SNHLY; CDR2 reads FYNNEI. Germline trimming cut 6 bases from V and 5 bases from J; bases unmatched to any gene: 7. The CDR3 DNA reads as TGTGCCAGCAGGGAAAGGGACAGCAACAATGAGCAGTTCTTC. Amino acids: CASRERDSNNEQFF. The whole variable domain, remainder taken from reference TRBV2 and TRBJ2-1, is EPEVTQTPSHQVTQMGQEVILRCVPISNHLYFYWYRQILGQKVEFLVSFYNNEISEKSEIFDDQFSVERPDGSNFTLKIRSTKLEDSAMYFCASRERDSNNEQFFGPGTRLTVL.